The sequence of this TCR beta chain was determined in a study of T cells in Graves' hyperthyroidism and ophthalmopathy. Regarding this clonotype: Its antigen remains unknown.

This CDR3 comprises 14 residues. Trimming removed 6 bases from V and 10 bases from J; junction bases left unmatched: 6. Template material for amplifying TCR beta CDR3 regions consisted of RNA transcripts. Carried out on the TCR CDR3, a first-round RT-PCR used the HTBI primer set. TCRdb recomputed calls from the multiplex PCR reads with MiXCR, one row per CDR3 protein. The data hold nearly 250,000 distinct CDR3 sequences, with approximately 23% observed a single time. For the diagnoses, clinical symptoms, serum thyroxine and TRAb, thyroid ultrasound and orbital computed tomography were used. Study results and limitations: Peripheral blood also featured most of the thyroid clonotypes expanded above 0.001.

Sequencing was carried out using blood. The sequence was obtained from a woman aged 40 to 50 with Graves' ophthalmopathy. The chain combines TRBV12-3 or TRBV12-4 with TRBJ2-1; 13 nucleotides align to TRBD2. Written as DNA, the CDR3 is TGTGCCAGCAGACGGACTAGCGGGAGACAAGAGCAGTTCTTC. Protein: CASRRTSGRQEQFF.